The clone carrying this T cell receptor delta chain came up a few times. TCRdb's protein, taken from a much larger clone, differs from this DNA's translation at residue 10, likely owing to a read error; the protein displayed comes from the DNA. The entry originates in a study of gamma-delta T cells after stem cell transplantation. The germline V gene has CDR1 TSWWSYY and CDR2 QGS. V was cut by 2 bases and J by 0 bases, with 22 bases left in between. The CDR3 runs to 19 residues. TCRdb reanalysed the RT-PCR reads with CATT. The sample lists roughly 14,000 delta-chain clones, 9.4% occurring once. This receptor was taken from a human donor. It is not recorded whose cells these are; they may come from a transplant donor. V is TRDV1 and J is TRDJ1, with D maybe TRDD2 (6 bases). Sequencing used gamma-delta T cells. In DNA form, the CDR3 reads TGTGCTCTTGGGGAATCCGTCCTTCCCGTGGGACCGTACACCGATAAACTCATCTTT. Encoded protein: CALGESVLPVGPYTDKLIF.